This record covers a single T cell receptor beta chain. This clonotype came up a few times. There is no known antigen for this receptor. Per-base qualities were not stored, and no clone one base away is much larger. CDR1 and CDR2, looked up from the germline V gene, are MNHNS and SASEGT. The junction shows trimming of 7 bases on V and 0 bases on J, plus 10 bases between the germline ends. Its CDR3 holds 14 amino acids, cysteine through phenylalanine. Only CDR3 DNA remains: 42 bases, in frame from the first base. The data are from a study of T cells after yellow fever vaccination (dated by TCRdb to about 2019). At the level of the whole study: Libraries from fractions with low cell numbers were prepared with the SMART-Seq v4 Ultra Low Input RNA kit. To follow T-cell clones before and after both primary and booster YFV17D yellow fever vaccination, bulk TCR alpha and beta repertoires underwent longitudinal sequencing. The cohort comprised two healthy male donors, one aged 18 to 30 and one aged 30 to 40 years. Blood was collected at multiple timepoints before and after primary and secondary immunization, and bulk PBMC replicates and cell subsets were isolated.

The paper's findings and limits, for the study overall: FACS-sorted repertoires could contain abundant contaminating clonotypes from the bulk population, so computational filtering was required. Because only a couple of donors were included in the study, the extent to which the findings can be generalized is limited. A small fraction of clonotypes appeared in both the CD4 and CD8 compartments, likely as a result of convergent recombination. The secondary T-cell response was found to be weaker but faster than the primary response, with a peak reached on day 5 rather than on day 15. After the booster, most clones that had expanded after primary vaccination were detected again (approximately 97% of CD4 and roughly 86% of CD8), suggesting broad maintenance of memory.

The treatment or condition label, read with the paper, signifies: live attenuated yellow fever vaccine strain. PBMCs were isolated from peripheral blood using a standard Ficoll-Paque protocol. Dynabeads CD4 and CD8 positive selection kits were used to isolate the CD4 and CD8 T-cell fractions. RNA was extracted with TriZol from bulk PBMCs, CD4 and CD8 fractions, and dextramer-positive and dextramer-negative fractions. TCR cDNA was synthesized by 5'RACE template switching, through which a universal primer site and unique molecular identifiers were introduced. Priming of cDNA synthesis was performed from both the TCR alpha and TCR beta constant segments. Libraries were amplified in two PCR steps, with sample barcodes and sequencing adapters added in the second step. Sequencing of libraries was done on Illumina HiSeq 2500 (2x100 bp) or NovaSeq (2x150 bp). Concerning the study's data processing: Demultiplexing of reads and collapsing into UMI consensus sequences were performed with MIGEC, and V(D)J alignment was carried out with MiXCR. Clonotypes responding to the vaccine were identified with edgeR on replicate PBMC samples, with the criteria of FDR below 0.01 and a log2 fold change above 5 up to day 15. Each bulk clonotype was labeled CD4 or CD8 based on which sequenced repertoire, CD4 or CD8, contained the clonotype at higher abundance. In TCRdb, the public reads were trimmed at Q25 with fastp and aligned with MiXCR, with productive beta chains retained. One record per CDR3 amino acid sequence lists the most common genes and DNA. Clone size and V and J calls follow TCRdb, not the original study. This sample holds about 160,000 distinct CDR3 sequences; more than 5.5% were observed only once. The ten top clones hold under 3% of the sample.

The input for sequencing was CD4+ T cells sorted from PBMCs, taken 5 days after the first yellow fever vaccination. The V and J genes are TRBV6-1 and TRBJ1-5; TRBD1 is perhaps the D gene, given 5 matching bases. The receptor's source is a man in his late teens or twenties who received the YFV17D yellow fever vaccine. The CDR3 here reads CASIPGFSNQPQHF. The nucleotide sequence reads as follows: TGTGCCAGCATTCCAGGGTTTAGCAATCAGCCCCAGCATTTT.